This TCR beta chain emerged from a study of T cells after posttransplantation cyclophosphamide. The germline CDR1 and CDR2 sequences are ENHRY and SYGVKD. V shed 4 bases and J shed 8 bases, with 18 bases lying between them. There are 15 residues in the CDR3. The protocol was immunoSEQ multiplex PCR, while the TCRdb copy is restricted to in-frame clones and leaves out a portion. The sample is made up of some 50,000 clones, none counted only once. This related bone marrow graft donor gave peripheral blood on the day of marrow donation. This clone has at least ten counts. The antigen remains undetermined. Study results and caveats: Recipient CMV seropositivity and CMV reactivation strongly tracked TRB clonality. Donor-recipient repertoire similarity was low at 1-2 months, rising over year one.

The chain couples TRBV10-3 to TRBJ2-1; D is ambiguous. The sequence was obtained from a man aged 35 to 55 in good health, CMV-negative, and a related stem cell transplant donor. Sequenced input: PBMCs. CDR3 in amino acids: CAISAGQPLRDEQFF. CDR3 nucleotide sequence: TGTGCCATCAGTGCGGGTCAGCCGTTACGCGATGAGCAGTTCTTC.